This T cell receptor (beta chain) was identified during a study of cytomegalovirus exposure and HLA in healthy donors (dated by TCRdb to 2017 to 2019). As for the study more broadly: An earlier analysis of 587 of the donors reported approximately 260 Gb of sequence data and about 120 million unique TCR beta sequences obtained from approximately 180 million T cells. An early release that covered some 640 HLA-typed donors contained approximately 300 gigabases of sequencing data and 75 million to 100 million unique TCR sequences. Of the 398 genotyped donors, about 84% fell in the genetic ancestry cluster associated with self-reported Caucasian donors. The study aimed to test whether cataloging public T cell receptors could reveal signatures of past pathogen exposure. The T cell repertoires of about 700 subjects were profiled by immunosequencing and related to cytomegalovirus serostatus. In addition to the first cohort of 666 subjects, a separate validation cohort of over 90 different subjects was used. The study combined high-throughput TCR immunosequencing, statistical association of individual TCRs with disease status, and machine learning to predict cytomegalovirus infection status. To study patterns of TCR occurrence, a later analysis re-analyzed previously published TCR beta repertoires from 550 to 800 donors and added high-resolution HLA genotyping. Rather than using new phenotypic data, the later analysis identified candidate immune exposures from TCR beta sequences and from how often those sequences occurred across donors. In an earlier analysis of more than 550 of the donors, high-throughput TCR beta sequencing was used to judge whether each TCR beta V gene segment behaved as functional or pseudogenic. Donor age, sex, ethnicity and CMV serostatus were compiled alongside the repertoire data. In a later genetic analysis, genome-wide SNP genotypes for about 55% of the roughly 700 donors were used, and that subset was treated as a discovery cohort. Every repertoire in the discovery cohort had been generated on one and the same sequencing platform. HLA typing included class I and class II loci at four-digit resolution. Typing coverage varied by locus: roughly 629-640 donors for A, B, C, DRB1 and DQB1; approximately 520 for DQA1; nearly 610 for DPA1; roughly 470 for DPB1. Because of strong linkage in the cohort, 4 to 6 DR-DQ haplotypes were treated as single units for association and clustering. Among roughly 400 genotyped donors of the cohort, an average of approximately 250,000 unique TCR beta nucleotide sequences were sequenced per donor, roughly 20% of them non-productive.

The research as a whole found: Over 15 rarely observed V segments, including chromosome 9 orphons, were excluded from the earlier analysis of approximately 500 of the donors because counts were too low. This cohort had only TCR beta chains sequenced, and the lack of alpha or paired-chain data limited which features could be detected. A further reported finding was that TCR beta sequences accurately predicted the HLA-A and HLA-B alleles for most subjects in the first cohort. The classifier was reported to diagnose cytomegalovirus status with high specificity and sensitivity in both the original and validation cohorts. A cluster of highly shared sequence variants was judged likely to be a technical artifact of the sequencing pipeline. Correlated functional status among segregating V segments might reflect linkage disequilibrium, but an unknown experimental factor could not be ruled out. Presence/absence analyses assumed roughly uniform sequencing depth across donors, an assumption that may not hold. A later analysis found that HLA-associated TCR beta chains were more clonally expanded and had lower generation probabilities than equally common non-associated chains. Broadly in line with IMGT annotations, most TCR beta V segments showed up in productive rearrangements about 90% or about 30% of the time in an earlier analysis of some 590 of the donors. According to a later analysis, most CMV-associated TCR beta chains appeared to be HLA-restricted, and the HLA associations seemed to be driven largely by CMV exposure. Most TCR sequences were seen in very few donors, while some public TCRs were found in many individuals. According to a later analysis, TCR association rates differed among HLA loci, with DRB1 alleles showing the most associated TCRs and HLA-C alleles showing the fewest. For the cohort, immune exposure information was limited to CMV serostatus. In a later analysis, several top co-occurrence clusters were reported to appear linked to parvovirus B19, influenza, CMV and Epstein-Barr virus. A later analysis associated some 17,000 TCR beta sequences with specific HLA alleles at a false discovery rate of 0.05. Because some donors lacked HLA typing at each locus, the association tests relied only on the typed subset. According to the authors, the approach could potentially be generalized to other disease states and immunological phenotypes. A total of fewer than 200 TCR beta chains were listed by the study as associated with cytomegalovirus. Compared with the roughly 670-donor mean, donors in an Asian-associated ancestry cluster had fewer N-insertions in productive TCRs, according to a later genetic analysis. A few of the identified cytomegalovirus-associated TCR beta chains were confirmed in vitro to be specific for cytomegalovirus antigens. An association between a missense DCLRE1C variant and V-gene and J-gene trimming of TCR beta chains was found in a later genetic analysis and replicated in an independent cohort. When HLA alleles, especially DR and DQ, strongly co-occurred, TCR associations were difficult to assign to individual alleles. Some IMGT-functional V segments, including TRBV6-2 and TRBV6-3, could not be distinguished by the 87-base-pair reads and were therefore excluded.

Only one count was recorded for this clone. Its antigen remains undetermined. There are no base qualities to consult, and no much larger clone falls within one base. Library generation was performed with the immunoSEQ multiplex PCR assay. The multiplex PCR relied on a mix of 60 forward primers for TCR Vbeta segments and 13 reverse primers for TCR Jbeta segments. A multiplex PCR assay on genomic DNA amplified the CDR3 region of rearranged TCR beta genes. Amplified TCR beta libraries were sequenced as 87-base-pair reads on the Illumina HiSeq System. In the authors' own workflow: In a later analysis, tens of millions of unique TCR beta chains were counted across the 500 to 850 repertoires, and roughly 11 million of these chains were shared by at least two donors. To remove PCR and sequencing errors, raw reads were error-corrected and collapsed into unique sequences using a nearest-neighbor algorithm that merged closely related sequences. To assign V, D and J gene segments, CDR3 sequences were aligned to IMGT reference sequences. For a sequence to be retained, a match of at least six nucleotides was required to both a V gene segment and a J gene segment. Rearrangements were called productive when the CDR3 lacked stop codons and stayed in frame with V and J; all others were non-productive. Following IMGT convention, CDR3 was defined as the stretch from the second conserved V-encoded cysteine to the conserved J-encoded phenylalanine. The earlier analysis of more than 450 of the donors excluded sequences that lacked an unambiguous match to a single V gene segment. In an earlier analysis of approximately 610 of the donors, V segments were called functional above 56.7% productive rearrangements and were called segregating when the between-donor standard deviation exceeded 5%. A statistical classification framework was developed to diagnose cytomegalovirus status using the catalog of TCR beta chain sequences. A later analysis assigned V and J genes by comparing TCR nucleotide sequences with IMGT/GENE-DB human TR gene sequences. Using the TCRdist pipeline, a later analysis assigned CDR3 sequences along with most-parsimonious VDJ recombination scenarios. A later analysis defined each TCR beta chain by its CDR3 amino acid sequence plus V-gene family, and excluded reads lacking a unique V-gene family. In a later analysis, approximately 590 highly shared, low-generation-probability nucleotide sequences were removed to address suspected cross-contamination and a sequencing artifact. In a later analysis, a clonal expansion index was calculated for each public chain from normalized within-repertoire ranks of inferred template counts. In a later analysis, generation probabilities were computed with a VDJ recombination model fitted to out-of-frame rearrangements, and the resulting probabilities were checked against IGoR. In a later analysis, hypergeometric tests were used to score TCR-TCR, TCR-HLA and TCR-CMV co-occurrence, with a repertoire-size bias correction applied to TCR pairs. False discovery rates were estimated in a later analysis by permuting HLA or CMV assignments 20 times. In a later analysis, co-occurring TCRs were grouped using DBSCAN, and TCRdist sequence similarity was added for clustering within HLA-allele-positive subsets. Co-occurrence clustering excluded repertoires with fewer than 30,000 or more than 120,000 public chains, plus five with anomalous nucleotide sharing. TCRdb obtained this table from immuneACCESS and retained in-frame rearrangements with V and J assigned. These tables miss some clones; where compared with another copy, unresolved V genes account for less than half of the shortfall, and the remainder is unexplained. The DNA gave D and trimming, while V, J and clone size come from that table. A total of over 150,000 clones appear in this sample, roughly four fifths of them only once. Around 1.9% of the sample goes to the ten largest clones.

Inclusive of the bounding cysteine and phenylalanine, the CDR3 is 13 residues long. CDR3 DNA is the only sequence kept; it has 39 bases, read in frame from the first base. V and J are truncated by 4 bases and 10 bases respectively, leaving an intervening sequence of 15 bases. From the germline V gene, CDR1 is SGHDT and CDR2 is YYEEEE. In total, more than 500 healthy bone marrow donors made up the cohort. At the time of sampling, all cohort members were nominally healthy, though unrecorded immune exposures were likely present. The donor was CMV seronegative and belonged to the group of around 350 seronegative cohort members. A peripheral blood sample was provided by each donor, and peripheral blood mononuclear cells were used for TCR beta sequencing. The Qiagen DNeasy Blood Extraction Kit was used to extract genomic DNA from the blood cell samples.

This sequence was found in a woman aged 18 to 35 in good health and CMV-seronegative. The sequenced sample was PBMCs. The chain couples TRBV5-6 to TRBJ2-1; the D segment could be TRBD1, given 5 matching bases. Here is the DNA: TGTGCCAGCAGCCGACCCGACAGACAAGAGCAGTTCTTC. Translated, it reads CASSRPDRQEQFF.